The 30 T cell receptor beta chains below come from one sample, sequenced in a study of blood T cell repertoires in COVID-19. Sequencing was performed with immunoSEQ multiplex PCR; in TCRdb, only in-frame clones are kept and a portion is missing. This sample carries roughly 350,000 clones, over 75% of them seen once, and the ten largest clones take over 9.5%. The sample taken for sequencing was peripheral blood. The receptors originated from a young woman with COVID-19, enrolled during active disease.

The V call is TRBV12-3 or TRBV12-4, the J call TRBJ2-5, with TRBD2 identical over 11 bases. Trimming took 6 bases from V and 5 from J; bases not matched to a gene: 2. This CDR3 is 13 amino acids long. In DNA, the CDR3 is TGTGCCAGCAGCCCTAGCGGGAGGGAGACCCAGTACTTC. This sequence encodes CASSPSGRETQYF.

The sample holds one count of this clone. CDR3 in amino acids: CGGQEGDEQYF. The CDR3 bases are TGTGGGGGACAGGAGGGGGACGAGCAGTACTTC. The gene calls are TRBV6-5 and TRBJ2-7; 8 bases fit TRBD1. The CDR3 covers 11 residues. Germline CDR1 is MNHEY and CDR2 is SVGAGI.

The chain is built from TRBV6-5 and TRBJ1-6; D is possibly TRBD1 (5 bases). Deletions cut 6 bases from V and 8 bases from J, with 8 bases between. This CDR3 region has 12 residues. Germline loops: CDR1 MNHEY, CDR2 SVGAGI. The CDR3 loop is CASRGLDSPLHF. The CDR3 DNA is TGTGCCAGCAGGGGGCTGGATTCACCCCTCCACTTT.

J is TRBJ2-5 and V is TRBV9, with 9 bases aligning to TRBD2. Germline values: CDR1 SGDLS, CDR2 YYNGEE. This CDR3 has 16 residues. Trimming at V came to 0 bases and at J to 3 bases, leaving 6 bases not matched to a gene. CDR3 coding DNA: TGTGCCAGCAGCGTAGGGGCGGGAGGGCCGGAAGAGACCCAGTACTTC. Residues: CASSVGAGGPEETQYF.

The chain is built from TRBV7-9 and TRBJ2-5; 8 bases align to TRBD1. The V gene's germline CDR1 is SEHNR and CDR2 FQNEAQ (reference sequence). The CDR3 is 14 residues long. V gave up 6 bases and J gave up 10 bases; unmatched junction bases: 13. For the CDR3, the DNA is TGTGCCAGCAGATCCGGGACAGGTCCCACCTACCAGTACTTC. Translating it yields CASRSGTGPTYQYF.

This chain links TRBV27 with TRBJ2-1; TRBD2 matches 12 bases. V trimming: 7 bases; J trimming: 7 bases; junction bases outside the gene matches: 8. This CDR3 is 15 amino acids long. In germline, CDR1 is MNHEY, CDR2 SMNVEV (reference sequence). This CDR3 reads CASTPGTSGSNEQFF. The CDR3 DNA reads TGTGCCAGCACTCCCGGGACTAGCGGGTCTAATGAGCAGTTCTTC.

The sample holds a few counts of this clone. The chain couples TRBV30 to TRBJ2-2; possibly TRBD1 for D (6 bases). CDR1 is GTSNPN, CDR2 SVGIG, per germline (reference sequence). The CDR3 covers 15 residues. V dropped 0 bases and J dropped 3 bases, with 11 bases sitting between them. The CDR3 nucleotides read TGTGCCTGGAGTGTACAGGGAGTTCACACCGGGGAGCTGTTTTTT. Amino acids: CAWSVQGVHTGELFF.

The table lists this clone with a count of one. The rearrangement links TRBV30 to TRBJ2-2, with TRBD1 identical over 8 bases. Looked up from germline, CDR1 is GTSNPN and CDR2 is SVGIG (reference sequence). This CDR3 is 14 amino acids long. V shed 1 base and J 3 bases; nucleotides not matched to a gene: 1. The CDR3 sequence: CAWSGTGYTGELFF. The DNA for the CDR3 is TGTGCCTGGAGTGGGACAGGGTACACCGGGGAGCTGTTTTTT.

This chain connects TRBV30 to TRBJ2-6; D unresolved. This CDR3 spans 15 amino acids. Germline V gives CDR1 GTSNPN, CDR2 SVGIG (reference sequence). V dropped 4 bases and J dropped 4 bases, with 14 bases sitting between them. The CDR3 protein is CAWKTPAAGANVLTF. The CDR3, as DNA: TGTGCCTGGAAGACCCCCGCGGCAGGGGCCAACGTCCTGACTTTC.

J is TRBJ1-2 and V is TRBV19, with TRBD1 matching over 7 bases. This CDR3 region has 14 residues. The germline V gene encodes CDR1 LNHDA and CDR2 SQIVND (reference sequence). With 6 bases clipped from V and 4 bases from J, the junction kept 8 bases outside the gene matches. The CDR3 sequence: CASSAGTALYGYTF. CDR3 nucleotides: TGTGCCAGTAGCGCAGGGACAGCTCTCTATGGCTACACCTTC.

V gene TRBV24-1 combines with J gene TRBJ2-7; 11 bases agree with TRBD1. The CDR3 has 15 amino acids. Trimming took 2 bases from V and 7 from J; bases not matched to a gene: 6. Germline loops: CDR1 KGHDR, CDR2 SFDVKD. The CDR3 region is CATSDSGQGAREQYF. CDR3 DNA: TGTGCCACCAGTGATTCCGGACAGGGGGCGCGTGAGCAGTACTTC.

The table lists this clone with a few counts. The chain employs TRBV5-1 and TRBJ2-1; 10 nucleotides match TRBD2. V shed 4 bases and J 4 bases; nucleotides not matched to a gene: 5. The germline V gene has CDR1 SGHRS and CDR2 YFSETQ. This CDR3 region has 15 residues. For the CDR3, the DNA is TGCGCCAGCAGCATTAGACTAGCGGGTTACAATGAGCAGTTCTTC. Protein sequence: CASSIRLAGYNEQFF.

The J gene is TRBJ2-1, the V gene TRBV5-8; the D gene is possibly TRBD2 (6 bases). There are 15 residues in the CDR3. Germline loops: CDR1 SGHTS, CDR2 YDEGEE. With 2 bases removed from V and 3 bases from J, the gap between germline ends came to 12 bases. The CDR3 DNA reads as TGTGCCAGCAGCTTAGGGACTCAATACTACAATGAGCAGTTCTTC. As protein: CASSLGTQYYNEQFF.

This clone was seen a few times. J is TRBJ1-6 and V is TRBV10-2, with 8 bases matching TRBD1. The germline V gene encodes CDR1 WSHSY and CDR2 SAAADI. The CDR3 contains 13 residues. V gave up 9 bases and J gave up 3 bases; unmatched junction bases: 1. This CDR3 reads CARDRGYNSPLHF. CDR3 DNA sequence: TGCGCCAGAGACAGGGGCTATAATTCACCCCTCCACTTT.

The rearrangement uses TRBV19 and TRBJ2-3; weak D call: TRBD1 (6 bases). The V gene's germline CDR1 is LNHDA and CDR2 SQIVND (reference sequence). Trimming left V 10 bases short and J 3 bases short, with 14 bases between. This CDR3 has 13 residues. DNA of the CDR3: TGTGCCACTTTAAACAGGGAAACAGATACGCAGTATTTT. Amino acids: CATLNRETDTQYF.

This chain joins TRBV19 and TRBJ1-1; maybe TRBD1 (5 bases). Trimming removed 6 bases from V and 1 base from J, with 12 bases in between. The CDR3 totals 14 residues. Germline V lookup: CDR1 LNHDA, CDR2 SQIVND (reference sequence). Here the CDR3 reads CASRRRQSNTEAFF. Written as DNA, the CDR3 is TGTGCCAGTAGACGGAGACAGTCGAACACTGAAGCTTTCTTT.

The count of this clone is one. CDR3 residues: CASSLGDYGNIQYF. CDR3 bases: TGTGCCAGCAGCTTAGGGGACTATGGAAACATTCAGTACTTC. The gene calls are TRBV7-2 and TRBJ2-4; 7 nucleotides match TRBD2. There are 14 residues in the CDR3. CDR1 and CDR2 (germline): SGHTA, FQGNSA. J lost 6 bases, V lost 1 base, and 3 bases had no gene match.

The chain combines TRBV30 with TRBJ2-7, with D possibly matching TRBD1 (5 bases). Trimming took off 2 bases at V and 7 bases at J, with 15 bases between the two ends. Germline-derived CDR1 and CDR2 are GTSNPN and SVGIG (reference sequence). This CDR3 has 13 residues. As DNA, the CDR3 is TGTGCCTGGAGTCAACAGGCCGTGGGAGAGCAGTACTTC. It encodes CAWSQQAVGEQYF.

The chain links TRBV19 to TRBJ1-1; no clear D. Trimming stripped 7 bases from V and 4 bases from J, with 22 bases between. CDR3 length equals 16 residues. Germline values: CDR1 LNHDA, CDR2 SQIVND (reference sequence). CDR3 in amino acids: CASTATLKTGFTEAFF. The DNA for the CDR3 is TGTGCCAGTACCGCGACGCTCAAGACGGGGTTCACTGAAGCTTTCTTT. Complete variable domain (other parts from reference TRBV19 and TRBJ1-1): DGGITQSPKYLFRKEGQNVTLSCEQNLNHDAMYWYRQDPGQGLRLIYYSQIVNDFQKGDIAEGYSVSREKKESFPLTVTSAQKNPTAFYLCASTATLKTGFTEAFFGQGTRLTVV.

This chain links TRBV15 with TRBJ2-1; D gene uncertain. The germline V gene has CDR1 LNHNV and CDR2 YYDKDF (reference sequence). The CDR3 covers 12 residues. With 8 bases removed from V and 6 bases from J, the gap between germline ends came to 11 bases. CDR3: CATLSETNEQFF. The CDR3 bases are TGTGCCACCTTGTCGGAGACCAATGAGCAGTTCTTC. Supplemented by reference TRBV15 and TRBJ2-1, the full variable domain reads DAMVIQNPRYQVTQFGKPVTLSCSQTLNHNVMYWYQQKSSQAPKLLFHYYDKDFNNEADTPDNFQSRRPNTSFCFLDIRSPGLGDTAMYLCATLSETNEQFFGPGTRLTVL.

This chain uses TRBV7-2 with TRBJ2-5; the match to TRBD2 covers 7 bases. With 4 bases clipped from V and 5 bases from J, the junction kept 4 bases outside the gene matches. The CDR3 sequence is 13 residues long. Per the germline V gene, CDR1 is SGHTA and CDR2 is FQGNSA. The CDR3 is CASSSGLEETQYF. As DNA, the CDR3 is TGTGCCAGCAGCTCCGGACTAGAGGAGACCCAGTACTTC.

The CDR3 loop reads CASSRWGQGDSGYGYTF. CDR3 sequence (DNA): TGTGCCAGCAGCCGTTGGGGACAGGGGGATAGTGGCTATGGCTACACCTTC. The chain uses TRBV7-9 and TRBJ1-2; TRBD1 agrees at 11 bases. Germline CDR1 is SEHNR and CDR2 is FQNEAQ (reference sequence). The CDR3 sequence is 17 residues long. V trimming: 5 bases; J trimming: 4 bases; junction bases outside the gene matches: 12. The entire variable domain, with the rest obtained from reference TRBV7-9 and TRBJ1-2, is as follows: DTGVSQNPRHKITKRGQNVTFRCDPISEHNRLYWYRQTLGQGPEFLTYFQNEAQLEKSRLLSDRFSAERPKGSFSTLEIQRTEQGDSAMYLCASSRWGQGDSGYGYTFGSGTRLTVV.

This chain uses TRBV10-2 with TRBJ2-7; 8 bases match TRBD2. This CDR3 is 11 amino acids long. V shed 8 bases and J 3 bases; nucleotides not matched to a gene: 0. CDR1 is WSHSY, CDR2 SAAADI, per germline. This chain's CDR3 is CASGTSYEQYF. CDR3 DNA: TGCGCCAGCGGGACTAGCTACGAGCAGTACTTC.

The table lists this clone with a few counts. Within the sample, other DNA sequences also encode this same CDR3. The CDR3 protein is CAIKGGDNSPLHF. The CDR3, as DNA: TGTGCCATCAAGGGAGGTGACAATTCACCCCTCCACTTT. The rearrangement uses TRBV10-3 and TRBJ1-6; D unclear. Germline CDR1 ENHRY, CDR2 SYGVKD. The CDR3 loop spans 13 amino acids. With 7 bases removed from V and 7 bases from J, the gap between germline ends came to 11 bases.

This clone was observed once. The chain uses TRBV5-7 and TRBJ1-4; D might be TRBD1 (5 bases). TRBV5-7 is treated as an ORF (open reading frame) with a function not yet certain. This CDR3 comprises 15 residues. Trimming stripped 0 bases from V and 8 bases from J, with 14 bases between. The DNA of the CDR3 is TGTGCCAGCAGCTTGGCTAGGCAGGGCGTCGAAAAACTGTTTTTT. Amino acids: CASSLARQGVEKLFF.

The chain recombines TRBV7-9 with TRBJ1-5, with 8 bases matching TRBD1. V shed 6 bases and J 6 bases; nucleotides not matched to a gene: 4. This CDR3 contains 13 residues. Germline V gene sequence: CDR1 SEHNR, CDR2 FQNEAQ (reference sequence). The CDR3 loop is CASSGQGSQPQHF. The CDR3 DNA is TGTGCCAGCAGTGGACAGGGTAGTCAGCCCCAGCATTTT.

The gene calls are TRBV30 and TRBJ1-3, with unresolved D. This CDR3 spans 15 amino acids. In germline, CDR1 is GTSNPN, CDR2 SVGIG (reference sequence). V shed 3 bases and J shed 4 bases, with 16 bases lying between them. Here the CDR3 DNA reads TGTGCCTGGAGAGGCGACATCAAATTCGGAAACACCATATATTTT. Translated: CAWRGDIKFGNTIYF.

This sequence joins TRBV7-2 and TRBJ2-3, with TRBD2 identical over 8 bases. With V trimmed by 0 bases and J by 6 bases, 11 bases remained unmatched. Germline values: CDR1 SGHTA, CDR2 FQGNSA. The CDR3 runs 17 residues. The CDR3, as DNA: TGTGCCAGCAGCTTAGCGCTCGGCGGGAGGAGATCGGATACGCAGTATTTT. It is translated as CASSLALGGRRSDTQYF.

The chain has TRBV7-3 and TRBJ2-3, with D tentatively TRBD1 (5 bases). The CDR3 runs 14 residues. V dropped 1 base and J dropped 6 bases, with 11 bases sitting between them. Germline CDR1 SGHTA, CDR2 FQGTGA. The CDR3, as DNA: TGTGCCAGCAGCTTAAAGGGGTTGAGGGATACGCAGTATTTT. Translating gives CASSLKGLRDTQYF.

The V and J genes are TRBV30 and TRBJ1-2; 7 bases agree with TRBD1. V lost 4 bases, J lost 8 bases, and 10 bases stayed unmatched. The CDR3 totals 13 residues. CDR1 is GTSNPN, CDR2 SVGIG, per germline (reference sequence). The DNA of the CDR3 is TGTGCCTGGACTGGGACAGAAGCGAGCGGCTACACCTTC. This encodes CAWTGTEASGYTF.